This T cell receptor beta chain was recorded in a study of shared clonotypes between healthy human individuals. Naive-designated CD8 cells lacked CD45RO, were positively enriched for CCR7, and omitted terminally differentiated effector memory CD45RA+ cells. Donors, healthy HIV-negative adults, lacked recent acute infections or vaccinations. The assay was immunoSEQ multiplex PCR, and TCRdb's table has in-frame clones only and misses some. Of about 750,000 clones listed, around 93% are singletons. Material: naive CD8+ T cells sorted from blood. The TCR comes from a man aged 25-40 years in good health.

The CDR3 sequence: CSVDVGQGTYEQYF. In DNA, the CDR3 is TGCAGCGTTGACGTGGGACAGGGGACCTACGAGCAGTACTTC. The chain uses TRBV29-1 and TRBJ2-7; 10 nucleotides agree with TRBD1. CDR3 length: 14 amino acids. The germline V gene encodes CDR1 SQVTM and CDR2 ANQGSEA. V was pared by 3 bases and J by 2 bases, with 4 bases of the junction left unmatched.